This entry is about one TCR beta chain. These data belong to a study of blood T cell repertoires in COVID-19. As for the study in general: The origin of the acute and convalescent COVID-19 samples was the United States, Italy and Spain. T cells, B-cell-depleted T cells, or PBMCs supplied cDNA or gDNA.

In the original processing: For nucleated cells, counts were estimated from reference gene primer amplification. The assay was immunoSEQ multiplex PCR, and TCRdb's table has in-frame clones only and misses some. V, J and clone size reflect that table, while D and trimming were determined from the DNA. The sample contains tens of thousands of clones, 65% to 85% of which appear only once. Germline trimming cut 2 bases from V and 5 bases from J; bases unmatched to any gene: 13. This CDR3 region has 17 residues. Germline V gene data show CDR1 as SNHLY and CDR2 as FYNNEI. The source material was peripheral blood. The chain combines TRBV2 with TRBJ1-1, with 8 bases identical to TRBD1. The sequence was obtained from a woman of 80 years or more with acute or convalescent COVID-19. As DNA, the CDR3 is TGTGCCAGCAGTGAATCGCCAGGGGGCCTGTTATATACTGAAGCTTTCTTT. Protein product: CASSESPGGLLYTEAFF.